The next 9 T cell receptor beta chains were all read from a single sample in a study of blood T cell repertoires in COVID-19. Sequencing used immunoSEQ multiplex PCR; TCRdb keeps in-frame clones, though not all of them. The table includes about 400,000 clones, 89% detected once. What was sequenced was peripheral blood. The source is a man aged 35-49 years with acute or convalescent COVID-19.

This chain links TRBV7-8 with TRBJ2-1, with 9 bases identical to TRBD2. With 4 bases clipped from V and 2 bases from J, the junction kept 9 bases outside the gene matches. The CDR3 is made up of 17 amino acids. CDR1 SGHVS and CDR2 FQNEAQ come from the germline V gene. CDR3 coding DNA: TGTGCCAGCAGCTCAAAACGGCGGACTAGCGCCTACAATGAGCAGTTCTTC. Amino acids: CASSSKRRTSAYNEQFF.

The gene calls are TRBV29-1 and TRBJ2-7, with 9 bases matching TRBD1. CDR3 length equals 13 residues. Germline CDR1 reads SQVTM; CDR2 reads ANQGSEA. Germline trimming cut 6 bases from V and 2 bases from J; bases unmatched to any gene: 5. The CDR3 region is CSVPGQGTYEQYF. Here the CDR3 DNA reads TGCAGCGTCCCGGGACAGGGTACCTACGAGCAGTACTTC.

The V call is TRBV9, the J call TRBJ2-2, with TRBD2 identical over 11 bases. The CDR3 loop spans 17 amino acids. Per the germline V gene, CDR1 is SGDLS and CDR2 is YYNGEE. J lost 5 bases, V lost 0 bases, and 6 bases had no gene match. The CDR3 region is CASSVALAGGATGELFF. As DNA, the CDR3 is TGTGCCAGCAGCGTAGCCCTAGCGGGGGGCGCAACCGGGGAGCTGTTTTTT.

The V gene is TRBV6-1, the J gene TRBJ2-7; tentatively, D is TRBD1 (5 bases). Germline assignment: CDR1 MNHNS and CDR2 SASEGT. V was trimmed by 0 bases and J by 2 bases, leaving 11 bases between them. The CDR3 runs to 15 residues. The DNA of the CDR3 is TGTGCCAGCAGTGAAGCGCCCGGCAGGGCCTACGAGCAGTACTTC. The encoded protein is CASSEAPGRAYEQYF.

The chain uses TRBV9 and TRBJ1-2; perhaps TRBD1 as D (5 bases). Germline V gene sequence: CDR1 SGDLS, CDR2 YYNGEE. V lost 1 base, J lost 4 bases, and 14 bases lay in between. The CDR3 extends over 15 amino acids. CDR3 in DNA: TGTGCCAGCAGCGTATCGGGCGGGGGAATCTATGGCTACACCTTC. Translation: CASSVSGGGIYGYTF.

The chain combines TRBV7-4 with TRBJ1-3; D may be TRBD1 (5 bases). Germline V gene data show CDR1 as SGHVT and CDR2 as SQSDAQ. CDR3 length: 14 amino acids. The V end was cut by 5 bases, the J end by 4 bases, with 12 bases between. CDR3 coding DNA: TGTGCCAGCAGCCCACGACAGTCCGGAAACACCATATATTTT. Protein sequence: CASSPRQSGNTIYF.

This chain uses TRBV10-3 with TRBJ2-4; 7 positions agree with TRBD1. Germline CDR1 reads ENHRY; CDR2 reads SYGVKD. The CDR3 totals 16 residues. J was trimmed by 0 bases and V by 4 bases; bases with no gene match: 6. This CDR3 is CAISAGTAIAKNIQYF. The DNA for the CDR3 is TGTGCCATCAGTGCAGGGACAGCGATAGCCAAAAACATTCAGTACTTC.

The V call is TRBV7-6, the J call TRBJ1-2; 12 nucleotides match TRBD1. CDR1 and CDR2 (germline): SGHVS, FNYEAQ. The CDR3 spans 15 residues. Losses at the gene ends were 6 bases for V and 4 bases for J; bases not matched to a gene: 6. This chain's CDR3 is CASRQGTGGAYGYTF. DNA of the CDR3: TGTGCCAGCAGACAAGGGACAGGGGGCGCCTATGGCTACACCTTC.

This chain joins TRBV7-9 and TRBJ2-3; D remains unclear. The V end lost 5 bases, the J end lost 3 bases, and 12 bases lay between the germline ends. Germline V gene data show CDR1 as SEHNR and CDR2 as FQNEAQ (reference sequence). CDR3 length: 14 residues. The CDR3 coding sequence is TGTGCCAGCAGCCCAGTAACCCATACAGATACGCAGTATTTT. This gives the protein CASSPVTHTDTQYF.